The 11 T cell receptor beta chains listed next were all sequenced from one sample in a study of shared clonotypes between healthy human individuals. Only in-frame clones appear in the TCRdb table, and some are missing; sequencing was by immunoSEQ multiplex PCR. The repertoire includes some 2,400,000 clones, almost 96% of them detected once, and less than 0.15% sits in the top ten. The sequenced sample consisted of naive CD4+ T cells sorted from blood. Specified subset: CD45RA+ positively selected. The receptors derive from a man aged 18 to 29 in good health.

The chain is built from TRBV7-9 and TRBJ2-3; maybe TRBD2 (6 bases). CDR3 size: 15 residues. Trimming removed 5 bases at V and 2 bases at J, with 14 bases between. Per germline, CDR1 SEHNR and CDR2 FQNEAQ (reference sequence). The CDR3 here is CASSRGEYDTDTQYF. DNA of the CDR3: TGTGCCAGCAGCCGCGGGGAGTACGACACAGATACGCAGTATTTT. The variable domain in full, with the rest retrieved from reference TRBV7-9 and TRBJ2-3, is DTGVSQNPRHKITKRGQNVTFRCDPISEHNRLYWYRQTLGQGPEFLTYFQNEAQLEKSRLLSDRFSAERPKGSFSTLEIQRTEQGDSAMYLCASSRGEYDTDTQYFGPGTRLTVL.

The genes are TRBV27 and TRBJ2-5; TRBD2 might be the D (7 bases). The V end lost 3 bases, the J end lost 2 bases, and 28 bases lay between the germline ends. Germline lookup yields CDR1 MNHEY and CDR2 SMNVEV (reference sequence). CDR3 size: 20 residues. CDR3 region: CASSFVGLTGGALTQETQYF. CDR3 DNA: TGTGCCAGCAGTTTTGTTGGGTTGACGGGGGGCGCCCTCACGCAAGAGACCCAGTACTTC.

This chain joins TRBV27 and TRBJ1-6; 9 positions match TRBD1. This CDR3 is built from 12 residues. Germline V gene lookup returns CDR1 MNHEY and CDR2 SMNVEV (reference sequence). Trimming removed 5 bases from V and 13 bases from J; junction bases left unmatched: 3. The CDR3 DNA sequence: TGTGCCAGCAGTCCGGGGACAGGGCCCCTCCACTTT. The encoded protein is CASSPGTGPLHF.

Only one count was recorded for this clone. This sequence joins TRBV6-5 and TRBJ2-7, with D maybe TRBD2 (6 bases). Germline V CDR1 and CDR2: MNHEY, SVGAGI. The V gene lost 1 base and the J gene lost 7 bases, with 17 bases spanning the gap. The CDR3 sequence is 15 residues long. Here the CDR3 reads CASSYLTEGLWEQYF. The CDR3 DNA reads TGTGCCAGCAGTTACTTGACGGAGGGTTTATGGGAGCAGTACTTC.

The V call is TRBV5-1, the J call TRBJ1-4; D uncertain. Germline V gene lookup returns CDR1 SGHRS and CDR2 YFSETQ. V lost 0 bases to trimming and J lost 8 bases, with 14 bases between them. The CDR3 runs to 15 residues. CDR3 nucleotides: TGCGCCAGCAGCTTGGGGGCCGCCTACGGCGAAAAACTGTTTTTT. Its protein is CASSLGAAYGEKLFF. The full variable domain, its missing parts supplied by reference TRBV5-1 and TRBJ1-4, is KAGVTQTPRYLIKTRGQQVTLSCSPISGHRSVSWYQQTPGQGLQFLFEYFSETQRNKGNFPGRFSGRQFSNSRSEMNVSTLELGDSALYLCASSLGAAYGEKLFFGSGTQLSVL.

The gene calls are TRBV19 and TRBJ2-1, with 12 bases fitting TRBD2. Per germline, CDR1 LNHDA and CDR2 SQIVND (reference sequence). V dropped 0 bases and J dropped 9; count of bases not matched to a gene: 6. The CDR3 loop spans 16 amino acids. Here the CDR3 DNA reads TGTGCCAGTAGTATAGAGTCTAGCGGGAGGGTGGGTGAGCAGTTCTTC. The encoded protein is CASSIESSGRVGEQFF.

The rearrangement joins TRBV30 to TRBJ2-5; 14 positions match TRBD2. Matching the DNA end better, TRBJ2-7 makes the J call doubtful. This CDR3 has 12 amino acids. CDR1 is GTSNPN, CDR2 SVGIG, per germline (reference sequence). The CDR3 loop reads CAGGLAGGEQYF. The CDR3 nucleotides are TGTGCCGGTGGACTAGCGGGAGGCGAGCAGTACTTC.

CDR3 bases: TGTGCCGGGTTGGGGGGGCGCGAAAAAACCTACGAGCAGTACTTC. Encoded protein: CAGLGGREKTYEQYF. The chain combines TRBV30 with TRBJ2-7, with D possibly matching TRBD2 (7 bases). The CDR3 consists of 15 residues. V gave up 8 bases and J gave up 2 bases, with 22 bases separating them. Per the germline V gene, CDR1 is GTSNPN and CDR2 is SVGIG (reference sequence).

The chain employs TRBV6-5 and TRBJ2-2; 7 nucleotides line up with TRBD2. CDR1 MNHEY and CDR2 SVGAGI come from the germline V gene. V was clipped by 2 bases and J by 0 bases; unmatched bases: 3. CDR3 size: 16 residues. The CDR3 nucleotides are TGTGCCAGCAGTTACAGAACTAGCGCGAACACCGGGGAGCTGTTTTTT. This translates into CASSYRTSANTGELFF.

The genes are TRBV10-3 and TRBJ1-1; a weak D match, TRBD1 (5 bases). This CDR3 region has 16 residues. Trimming removed 0 bases from V and 1 base from J, with 12 bases in between. CDR1 and CDR2 (germline): ENHRY, SYGVKD. The CDR3 loop is CAISESQGPTNTEAFF. DNA of the CDR3: TGTGCCATCAGTGAGTCCCAGGGACCGACGAACACTGAAGCTTTCTTT.

This clone was seen only once. The chain is built from TRBV7-8 and TRBJ2-2, with TRBD1 identical over 9 bases. Germline V gene sequence: CDR1 SGHVS, CDR2 FQNEAQ. V was clipped by 3 bases and J by 5 bases; unmatched bases: 1. This CDR3 region has 14 residues. The CDR3 DNA reads TGTGCCAGCAGCTTGGGACAGGGAACCGGGGAGCTGTTTTTT. Its translation: CASSLGQGTGELFF. The full variable domain, in which reference TRBV7-8 and TRBJ2-2 provide the parts outside the CDR3, is GAGVSQSPRYKVAKRGQDVALRCDPISGHVSLFWYQQALGQGPEFLTYFQNEAQLDKSGLPSDRFFAERPEGSVSTLKIQRTQQEDSAVYLCASSLGQGTGELFFGEGSRLTVL.